The TCR beta chain described here comes from a study of shared clonotypes between healthy human individuals. CDR1 and CDR2 (germline): MGHDK, SYGVNS. The CDR3 loop spans 17 amino acids. V lost 4 bases and J lost 3, with 22 bases in between. Approximately 270 ng DNA, 25,000 to 35,000 T cell genomes, went into unsorted PBMC replicate PCRs. Unsorted PBMC DNA was sequenced on ten immunoSEQ deep assay plates. Using immunoSEQ multiplex PCR, the repertoire was profiled, and TCRdb retains in-frame clones only, with some absent. The table records about 470,000 clones, roughly 77% of them present only once. The V gene is TRBV25-1, the J gene TRBJ2-7, with no clear D. The sequence was obtained from a woman between 35 and 50 years old in good health. Some clones in this sample may be carry-over from other donors' samples. The sequenced sample consisted of PBMCs. Here the CDR3 reads CASSVGFEAGRNYEQYF. The CDR3 DNA is TGTGCCAGCAGTGTGGGGTTCGAGGCCGGGCGAAACTACGAGCAGTACTTC.